Sequencing of this T cell receptor beta chain was carried out in a study of lymphopenia after photon versus proton radiotherapy. General study points: Post-nadir diversity loss with photons came from oligoclonal expansion, particularly CD8+ Temra cells. A bigger post-nadir fall in TCR diversity correlated inversely with survival time in deceased patients. Survival link was tested only in deceased patients; proton benefit remains a possibility.

The CDR3 is 9 amino acids. Deletions cut 2 bases from V and 7 bases from J, with 0 bases between. Germline V gives CDR1 GTSNPN, CDR2 SVGIG (reference sequence). TCRdb's copy holds only in-frame clones and misses some; the assay was immunoSEQ multiplex PCR. The sample lists about 24,000 clones; about four fifths were seen once. This clone has just a few counts. No antigen is known for it. The receptor's source is a man aged 40-49 years with gastric cancer. Here the sequenced sample was peripheral blood, taken from a patient treated with photon-based radiotherapy. The V call is TRBV30, the J call TRBJ1-5; D is ambiguous. CDR3 protein: CAWSQPQHF. The DNA of the CDR3 is TGTGCCTGGAGTCAGCCCCAGCATTTT.